Below, one T cell receptor beta chain is given with its context. The data stem from a study of blood T cell repertoires in COVID-19. Study information: Sample material is recorded as cDNA or gDNA derived from T cells, B-cell-depleted T cells, or PBMCs.

The table came from immunoSEQ multiplex PCR; TCRdb's copy has only in-frame clones and leaves some out. The sample carries about 140,000 clones, more than 85% recorded once. The material sequenced was peripheral blood. The source is a human donor in a cohort sampled during active COVID-19.

The CDR3 here is CATSRVRGNGDTQYF. The CDR3 DNA sequence: TGTGCCACCAGCAGAGTAAGAGGGAATGGGGATACGCAGTATTTT. The chain carries TRBV15 and TRBJ2-3; D perhaps matches TRBD2 (5 bases). The V end was cut by 1 base, the J end by 6 bases, with 14 bases between. The germline V gene has CDR1 LNHNV and CDR2 YYDKDF (reference sequence). This CDR3 contains 15 residues. The full variable domain, in which reference TRBV15 and TRBJ2-3 provide the parts outside the CDR3, is DAMVIQNPRYQVTQFGKPVTLSCSQTLNHNVMYWYQQKSSQAPKLLFHYYDKDFNNEADTPDNFQSRRPNTSFCFLDIRSPGLGDTAMYLCATSRVRGNGDTQYFGPGTRLTVL.